The present T cell receptor (beta chain) was sequenced within a study of CD8+CD57+ T cells in acquired aplastic anemia. Findings and limits, study-wide: Both patients and controls carried the same twenty-nine CD8+ CDR3 sequences.

CDR1 is SGHTA, CDR2 FQGNSA, per germline. The CDR3 contains 13 residues. Trimming took 4 bases from V and 4 from J, leaving 10 bases between them. Concerning this clonotype itself: Its cognate antigen is unknown.

Sequenced patients had shown CD8+CD57+ cell expansion by flow cytometry. Genomic DNA served as template for TCR beta VDJ and CDR3 profiling. Via MiXCR, TCRdb re-called the reads, giving one row per CDR3 protein. The sample lists approximately 220,000 distinct CDR3 sequences; roughly half were seen once. The chain uses TRBV7-2 and TRBJ1-2; D not certain. Sequenced material: sorted CD4+, CD8+, or CD8+CD57+ T cells (not recorded which) from PBMCs. This clonotype was sampled from a human donor with aplastic anemia. CDR3 sequence reads: CASSYDSTYGYTF. The CDR3 bases are TGTGCCAGCAGCTATGACTCAACCTATGGCTACACCTTC.